This entry features one T cell receptor (beta chain) sequence. The CDR3 is made up of 16 amino acids. V lost 0 bases, J lost 3 bases, and 3 bases stayed unmatched. In germline, CDR1 is SGHNT, CDR2 YYREEE (reference sequence). This record comes from a study of regulatory T cells in long-lasting Graves disease. Time point defined: newly diagnosed GD, antithyroid drugs for less than 3 months. Following extraction of RNA from PBMCs, that RNA was used to make the TCR library. Combining iRepertoire HTBI primers with Arm-PCR of CDR3 regions, the authors built TCR beta libraries. TCRdb analysed the multiplex PCR reads with MiXCR anew, one entry per CDR3 protein. Of over 400,000 distinct CDR3 sequences listed, 12% to 15% are singletons. A further study also used this sample, focusing on T cells in Graves' hyperthyroidism and ophthalmopathy. That report notes: Patients between 18 and 65 years old had hyperthyroidism, newly diagnosed and lasting under 2 months. Primed by the HTBI set, a first-round RT-PCR was run on the TCR CDR3.

The sequence came from a woman in her fifties or sixties with Graves disease. This sequence joins TRBV5-4 and TRBJ2-7; the match to TRBD2 covers 13 bases. This specimen was peripheral blood mononuclear cells (PBMCs), taken at new diagnosis, from a patient treated with antithyroid drugs. The CDR3 sequence is CASSLGGLAGHYEQYF. CDR3 nucleotide sequence: TGTGCCAGCAGCTTGGGGGGACTAGCGGGACACTACGAGCAGTACTTC. The full variable domain, rest sourced from reference TRBV5-4 and TRBJ2-7, is ETGVTQSPTHLIKTRGQQVTLRCSSQSGHNTVSWYQQALGQGPQFIFQYYREEENGRGNFPPRFSGLQFPNYSSELNVNALELDDSALYLCASSLGGLAGHYEQYFGPGTRLTVT.